Listed below are T cell receptor beta chains from one sample, sequenced in a study of shared clonotypes between healthy human individuals. This table comes from immunoSEQ multiplex PCR, and its TCRdb copy is limited to in-frame clones, with some not included. The sample comprises around 2,100,000 clones, around 96% of which are singletons, and 1.2% rests with the top ten. The sample consisted of naive CD8+ T cells sorted from blood. Receptors were obtained from a man aged 18 to 35 in good health. Both conserved end residues are trimmed from each CDR3. The D gene is left open where the match is weak.

TRBJ2-7 - TRBV29-1 SVGAGIEVSEQY
TRBJ1-1 - TRBV10-2 ASSESESPNTEAF
TRBJ2-7 - TRBV4-1 ASSQDVNGAGEQY
TRBJ1-2 - TRBV13 ASSLENPPLA
TRBJ1-2 TRBD1 TRBV6-1 ASSGGGNGYT
TRBJ1-2 TRBD1 TRBV29-1 SVEEGQGFGYGYT
TRBJ2-3 TRBD2 TRBV29-1 SVEGPYSGSGTDTQY
TRBJ2-7 - TRBV27 ASSLQGTYEQY
TRBJ2-2 TRBD2 TRBV6-1 ASSEKYSGLNTGELF
TRBJ2-5 TRBD2 TRBV13 ASSEGLVETQY
TRBJ1-1 TRBD1 TRBV7-6 ASSQGAGDAEAF
TRBJ1-1 - TRBV30 AWSVDFHPYAF
TRBJ2-1 - TRBV6-6 ASSYSNDNEQF
TRBJ2-5 - TRBV19 ASSIMPNQETQY